This is a list of T cell receptor beta chains from one sample in a study of blood T cell repertoires in COVID-19. Data came from immunoSEQ multiplex PCR; TCRdb stores just in-frame clones and leaves some out. This table holds about 500,000 clones, approximately 92% found once. The specimen was peripheral blood. Source of these receptors: a man younger than 30 with COVID-19, enrolled during active disease. The conserved cysteine and the conserved F or W are not part of the CDR3 here.

j_call | v_call | cdr3_aa
TRBJ1-1 | TRBV6-5 | ASSFGQGYGTEAF
TRBJ1-1 | TRBV25-1 | ASSEWDQGGQGTEAF
TRBJ1-5 | TRBV5-8 | ASSLIGTGGSQPQH
TRBJ1-1 | TRBV6-5 | ASKGPGGYTEAF
TRBJ2-7 | TRBV29-1 | SAQRGTSGSYEQY
TRBJ2-2 | TRBV6-5 | ASSYSLLATGELF
TRBJ2-3 | TRBV11-3 | ASSLVWTSGSSYSTDTQY
TRBJ2-1 | TRBV5-1 | ASKASSYNEQF
TRBJ2-1 | TRBV7-3 | ASSLSRSGIYNEQF
TRBJ2-1 | TRBV4-1 | ASSQPLTGEGSNEQF
TRBJ1-2 | TRBV6-6 | ASSYSSTRQGHGYT
TRBJ2-7 | TRBV7-2 | ASSLVASPYEQY
TRBJ2-1 | TRBV30 | AWNPVSGRELGEQF
TRBJ2-7 | TRBV7-9 | ASSLGGGPTYEQY
TRBJ2-2 | TRBV25-1 | ASSEWGTVNTGELF
TRBJ2-7 | TRBV14 | ASSQARTGFDEQY
TRBJ2-5 | TRBV7-9 | ASSSRLAGQETQY
TRBJ1-5 | TRBV12-3/TRBV12-4 | ASSLGAPQPQH
TRBJ2-7 | TRBV19 | ASRGLAGDAGEQY
TRBJ1-4 | TRBV6-5 | ASSYSYIRGNEKLF
TRBJ1-1 | TRBV19 | ASSAGGAWVNTEAF
TRBJ2-7 | TRBV15 | ATSTGTGNYEQY
TRBJ2-4 | TRBV4-1 | ASSPLAAPAKNIQY
TRBJ2-2 | TRBV5-4 | ASSLWAGVQPGELF
TRBJ2-2 | TRBV12-3/TRBV12-4 | ASSHYTGELF
TRBJ2-1 | TRBV7-9 | ASSLSRASEF
TRBJ1-1 | TRBV2 | ASSAPGGDYTEAF
TRBJ2-7 | TRBV5-5 | ASSLGGLAAYEQY
TRBJ2-2 | TRBV11-2 | ASSLSGATNTGELF
TRBJ2-7 | TRBV15 | ATSSSASGSHEQY
TRBJ2-2 | TRBV4-1 | ASRRTGSNTGELF
TRBJ1-5 | TRBV11-2 | ATSRWGDQPQH
TRBJ2-3 | TRBV6-5 | ASRGAGPSTDTQY
TRBJ2-3 | TRBV12-3/TRBV12-4 | ATEAGQDTQY
TRBJ1-3 | TRBV9 | ASSVDNRLAGNTIY
TRBJ2-2 | TRBV18 | ASSPIGRVNTGELF
TRBJ2-5 | TRBV5-1 | ASSRGDRTDLKETQY
TRBJ1-1 | TRBV3-1/TRBV3-2 | ASSNRLGGTEAF
TRBJ2-1 | TRBV19 | ASSIGYDDEQF
TRBJ2-2 | TRBV7-9 | ASSHTTGLAEGTGELF
TRBJ1-5 | TRBV5-6 | ASSPRGKGNQPQH
TRBJ1-2 | TRBV19 | ASSMSGSYGYT
TRBJ1-1 | TRBV4-1 | ASSQGQNTEAF
TRBJ1-1 | TRBV28 | AAYRDTEAF
TRBJ2-7 | TRBV5-4 | ASSYSGGDYEQY
TRBJ2-7 | TRBV7-6 | ASSLALGGYEQY